The 23 T cell receptor beta chains below were found in one sample sequenced in a study of cytomegalovirus exposure and HLA in healthy donors. PCR employed 60 Vbeta and 13 Jbeta primers. Only in-frame clones appear in the TCRdb table, and some are missing; sequencing was by immunoSEQ multiplex PCR. The sample holds about 200,000 clones, roughly 85% seen once. Sequenced: PBMCs. The source of these receptors is a woman between 45 and 60 years old in good health and CMV-seronegative.

V usage is TRBV28 and J usage is TRBJ1-2, with a possible D match to TRBD1 (6 bases). CDR1 MDHEN and CDR2 SYDVKM come from the germline V gene. The CDR3 is 14 amino acids. V was shortened by 3 bases and J by 4 bases, with 12 bases between the two germline ends. The CDR3 spells CASSFTDSSYGYTF. CDR3 nucleotide sequence: TGTGCCAGCAGTTTTACGGACAGCTCCTATGGCTACACCTTC.

The J gene is TRBJ2-7, the V gene TRBV30; TRBD1 aligns across 7 bases. CDR3 length equals 13 residues. J gave up 3 bases and V 2 bases, and 4 bases lay outside the gene matches. Germline-derived CDR1 and CDR2 are GTSNPN and SVGIG (reference sequence). The CDR3 spells CAWSNRGYYEQYF. The CDR3 bases are TGTGCCTGGAGTAACAGGGGTTACTACGAGCAGTACTTC.

V gene TRBV4-2 combines with J gene TRBJ2-1, with 7 bases lining up with TRBD2. CDR3 length: 15 amino acids. After removal of 1 base from V and 4 bases from J, the junction contained 4 bases not matched to a gene. The germline gives CDR1 LGHNA, CDR2 YNFKEQ. DNA for the CDR3: TGTGCCAGCAGCCAAGGCCTAGCGGATTACAATGAGCAGTTCTTC. Its protein is CASSQGLADYNEQFF.

This sequence joins TRBV6-1 and TRBJ1-1, with a weak D call TRBD1 (5 bases). Between the trimmed V and J ends, which lost 7 bases and 1 base, there was a span of 13 bases. The CDR3 contains 14 residues. Germline loops: CDR1 MNHNS, CDR2 SASEGT. CDR3 in amino acids: CASIGRTPNTEAFF. The CDR3 coding sequence is TGTGCCAGCATAGGAAGGACACCGAACACTGAAGCTTTCTTT.

The J gene is TRBJ1-2, the V gene TRBV5-6, with D hard to call. Trimming took 5 bases from V and 3 from J, leaving 14 bases between them. The V gene's germline CDR1 is SGHDT and CDR2 YYEEEE. This CDR3 has 14 residues. CDR3 bases: TGTGCCAGCAGAGAACAGCTAAAATACTATGGCTACACCTTC. This sequence encodes CASREQLKYYGYTF.

V is TRBV6-1 and J is TRBJ2-2; D remains unclear. Germline-derived CDR1 and CDR2 are MNHNS and SASEGT. The V end lost 7 bases, the J end lost 5 bases, and 11 bases lay between the germline ends. CDR3 size: 13 residues. CDR3 in DNA: TGTGCCAGCACCGACTCCTGGACCGGGGAGCTGTTTTTT. It codes for CASTDSWTGELFF.

This rearrangement joins TRBV5-4 to TRBJ2-1, with 13 bases fitting TRBD2. The CDR3 totals 15 residues. The junction had 4 bases not matched to a gene; V was cut back by 4 bases and J by 6 bases. The germline V gene has CDR1 SGHNT and CDR2 YYREEE (reference sequence). For the CDR3, the DNA is TGTGCCAGCAGCCGGACTAGCGGGAGCTTCAATGAGCAGTTCTTC. It codes for CASSRTSGSFNEQFF. The entire variable domain, with the rest obtained from reference TRBV5-4 and TRBJ2-1, is as follows: ETGVTQSPTHLIKTRGQQVTLRCSSQSGHNTVSWYQQALGQGPQFIFQYYREEENGRGNFPPRFSGLQFPNYSSELNVNALELDDSALYLCASSRTSGSFNEQFFGPGTRLTVL.

The chain carries TRBV25-1 and TRBJ1-2; TRBD1 is a possible D gene (5 bases). Germline V gene sequence: CDR1 MGHDK, CDR2 SYGVNS. This CDR3 has 15 amino acids. Trimming shortened V by 4 bases and J by 4 bases, and 16 bases separated the two germline ends. The CDR3: CASSGKEWRGYGYTF. The CDR3 DNA is TGTGCCAGCAGTGGAAAAGAGTGGAGGGGCTATGGCTACACCTTC.

The J gene is TRBJ1-1, the V gene TRBV28, with TRBD1 matching over 7 bases. The length of the CDR3 is 13 residues. V lost 7 bases and J lost 8; bases outside the gene matches: 10. Germline CDR1 is MDHEN and CDR2 is SYDVKM. The DNA for the CDR3 is TGTGCCAGCACCCCCCCCGGGACAGCCGAAGCTTTCTTT. Translation: CASTPPGTAEAFF. Filled out from reference TRBV28 and TRBJ1-1, the complete variable domain reads DVKVTQSSRYLVKRTGEKVFLECVQDMDHENMFWYRQDPGLGLRLIYFSYDVKMKEKGDIPEGYSVSREKKERFSLILESASTNQTSMYLCASTPPGTAEAFFGQGTRLTVV.

The chain combines TRBV5-4 with TRBJ2-2, with D maybe TRBD1 (5 bases). The length of the CDR3 is 16 residues. Germline values: CDR1 SGHNT, CDR2 YYREEE (reference sequence). Trimming left V 4 bases short and J 4 bases short, with 17 bases between. CDR3 sequence reads: CASSPGGQRFTGELFF. The CDR3 DNA is TGTGCCAGCAGCCCTGGCGGACAAAGGTTCACCGGGGAGCTGTTTTTT. Using reference TRBV5-4 and TRBJ2-2 for the parts outside the CDR3, the full variable domain is ETGVTQSPTHLIKTRGQQVTLRCSSQSGHNTVSWYQQALGQGPQFIFQYYREEENGRGNFPPRFSGLQFPNYSSELNVNALELDDSALYLCASSPGGQRFTGELFFGEGSRLTVL.

This clone occurred once. The gene calls are TRBV11-2 and TRBJ2-3; D is undetermined. Germline V lookup: CDR1 SGHAT, CDR2 FQNNGV. The ends were cut back, 1 base at V and 3 bases at J, with 5 bases in the middle. The CDR3 loop spans 13 amino acids. This CDR3 is CASSLALTDTQYF. CDR3 sequence (DNA): TGTGCCAGCAGCTTAGCATTGACAGATACGCAGTATTTT.

The V call is TRBV4-2, the J call TRBJ2-5; TRBD2 aligns across 8 bases. J gave up 5 bases and V 0 bases, and 5 bases lay outside the gene matches. CDR3 length: 15 residues. Germline loops: CDR1 LGHNA, CDR2 YNFKEQ. The CDR3 loop reads CASSQESASGETQYF. Here the CDR3 DNA reads TGTGCCAGCAGCCAAGAATCGGCTAGCGGGGAGACCCAGTACTTC.

The rearrangement links TRBV27 to TRBJ2-1; D remains ambiguous. CDR3 length equals 14 residues. Between the trimmed V and J ends, which lost 2 bases and 3 bases, there was a span of 8 bases. Per germline, CDR1 MNHEY and CDR2 SMNVEV (reference sequence). The CDR3 region is CASSLSGNYNEQFF. The CDR3 DNA reads TGTGCCAGCAGTTTAAGTGGCAACTACAATGAGCAGTTCTTC.

This chain links TRBV28 with TRBJ2-1; 14 nucleotides align to TRBD2. The CDR3 spans 20 residues. CDR1 and CDR2 from the germline V gene are MDHEN and SYDVKM. V trimming: 6 bases; J trimming: 0 bases; junction bases outside the gene matches: 13. The CDR3: CASSPPGLAGEASSYNEQFF. The CDR3 coding sequence is TGTGCCAGCAGCCCTCCGGGACTAGCGGGAGAAGCTAGCTCCTACAATGAGCAGTTCTTC.

The J gene is TRBJ2-1, the V gene TRBV6-1; 8 bases align to TRBD2. Trimming took 7 bases from V and 5 from J; bases not matched to a gene: 7. This CDR3 comprises 14 residues. Per the germline V gene, CDR1 is MNHNS and CDR2 is SASEGT. CDR3 nucleotides: TGTGCCAGCACCCCCGGGACTAGTCACAATGAGCAGTTCTTC. The encoded protein is CASTPGTSHNEQFF.

The V call is TRBV5-1, the J call TRBJ2-7, with TRBD1 matching over 8 bases. Trimming cost V 0 bases and J 3 bases; bases outside gene matches: 8. Per the germline V gene, CDR1 is SGHRS and CDR2 is YFSETQ. CDR3 length: 16 amino acids. The CDR3 DNA is TGCGCCAGCAGCTTGGTCGGACAGGGAGGAATCTACGAGCAGTACTTC. Amino acids: CASSLVGQGGIYEQYF.

Of note for this clone: An end of the junction does not agree with germline; a read error may underlie this. The sample contains more than one DNA sequence encoding this CDR3. This rearrangement joins TRBV18 to TRBJ1-1; possibly TRBD1 for D (6 bases). CDR1 is KGHSH and CDR2 is LQKENI in the germline V gene. The CDR3 consists of 15 residues. As DNA, the CDR3 is TGCGCCAGCTCACCACGACAGGCCTCGGGCACTGAAGCTTTCTTT. Translation gives CASSPRQASGTEAFF. The entire variable domain, with the rest obtained from reference TRBV18 and TRBJ1-1, is as follows: NAGVMQNPRHLVRRRGQEARLRCSPMKGHSHVYWYRQLPEEGLKFMVYLQKENIIDESGMPKERFSAEFPKEGPSILRIQQVVRGDSAAYFCASSPRQASGTEAFFGQGTRLTVV.

This clone has a handful of counts. J is TRBJ2-7 and V is TRBV2, with 13 bases that match TRBD2. Germline V gene sequence: CDR1 SNHLY, CDR2 FYNNEI. Trimming took 6 bases from V and 0 from J; bases not matched to a gene: 8. CDR3 length equals 17 residues. For the CDR3, the DNA is TGTGCCAGCAGACCCCCGGGACTAGCGGGGAGCTCCTACGAGCAGTACTTC. It encodes CASRPPGLAGSSYEQYF.

The chain uses TRBV27 and TRBJ2-3; 10 nucleotides agree with TRBD2. Germline V gene data show CDR1 as MNHEY and CDR2 as SMNVEV (reference sequence). The CDR3 has 18 amino acids. With 1 base clipped from V and 0 bases from J, the junction kept 7 bases outside the gene matches. The CDR3, as DNA: TGTGCCAGCAGTTTATTGGCTAGCGGGAGACTTAGCACAGATACGCAGTATTTT. Translated, it gives CASSLLASGRLSTDTQYF.

The rearrangement links TRBV30 to TRBJ2-2; 11 positions match TRBD2. CDR3 length equals 15 residues. Germline V gene data show CDR1 as GTSNPN and CDR2 as SVGIG (reference sequence). J lost 4 bases, V lost 4 bases, and 5 bases had no gene match. The CDR3 nucleotides are TGTGCCTGGACGGGGACTAGCGGAACCACCGGGGAGCTGTTTTTT. As protein: CAWTGTSGTTGELFF.

The CDR3 bases are TGTGCCAGCAGCCTGCGAGGGGGTTCGGCTAACTATGGCTACACCTTC. The encoded protein is CASSLRGGSANYGYTF. This chain uses TRBV5-5 with TRBJ1-2; perhaps TRBD1 as D (6 bases). Germline assignment: CDR1 SGHKS and CDR2 YYEKEE (reference sequence). V was trimmed by 4 bases and J by 0 bases, leaving 16 bases between them. The CDR3 runs to 16 residues.

The J gene is TRBJ1-2, the V gene TRBV30; D remains unclear. V was clipped by 1 base and J by 6 bases, with 9 bases between them. The CDR3 totals 12 residues. CDR1 is GTSNPN, CDR2 SVGIG, per germline (reference sequence). The CDR3 sequence: CAWSAALNGYTF. In nucleotides, the CDR3 is TGTGCCTGGAGTGCTGCACTGAATGGCTACACCTTC.

Concerning this clone itself: Other DNA variants within this sample encode the same CDR3. V and J are TRBV5-1 and TRBJ1-2, with a weak D call TRBD1 (6 bases). V was shortened by 0 bases and J by 4 bases, with 10 bases between the two germline ends. The CDR3 spans 14 residues. The germline gives CDR1 SGHRS, CDR2 YFSETQ. The CDR3 sequence is CASSLGQGTYGYTF. The CDR3 DNA reads as TGCGCCAGCAGCTTGGGTCAGGGGACCTATGGCTACACCTTC.